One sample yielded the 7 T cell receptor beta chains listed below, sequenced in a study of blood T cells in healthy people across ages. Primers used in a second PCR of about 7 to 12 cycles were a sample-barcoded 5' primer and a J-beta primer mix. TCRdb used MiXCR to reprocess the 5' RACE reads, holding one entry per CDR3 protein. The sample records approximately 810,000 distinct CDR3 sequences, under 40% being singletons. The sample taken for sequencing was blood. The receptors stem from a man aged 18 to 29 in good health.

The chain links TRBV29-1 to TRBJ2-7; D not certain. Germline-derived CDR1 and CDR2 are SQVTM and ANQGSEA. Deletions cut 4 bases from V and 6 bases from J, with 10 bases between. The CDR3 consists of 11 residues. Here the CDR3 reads CSVVARGEQYF. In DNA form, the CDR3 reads TGCAGCGTTGTTGCCAGAGGCGAGCAGTACTTC.

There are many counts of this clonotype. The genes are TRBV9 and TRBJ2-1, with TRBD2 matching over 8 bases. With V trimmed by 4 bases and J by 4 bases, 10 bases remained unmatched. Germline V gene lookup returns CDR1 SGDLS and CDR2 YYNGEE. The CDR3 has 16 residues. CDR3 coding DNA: TGTGCCAGCAGCCATCTAGGAGCGGGGGCGTACAATGAGCAGTTCTTC. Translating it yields CASSHLGAGAYNEQFF.

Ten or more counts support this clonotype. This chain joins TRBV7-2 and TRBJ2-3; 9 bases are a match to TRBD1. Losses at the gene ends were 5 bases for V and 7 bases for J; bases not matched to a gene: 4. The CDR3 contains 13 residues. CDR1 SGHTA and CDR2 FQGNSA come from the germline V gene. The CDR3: CASSRGQGNTQYF. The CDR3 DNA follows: TGTGCCAGCAGCAGAGGACAGGGGAATACGCAGTATTTT.

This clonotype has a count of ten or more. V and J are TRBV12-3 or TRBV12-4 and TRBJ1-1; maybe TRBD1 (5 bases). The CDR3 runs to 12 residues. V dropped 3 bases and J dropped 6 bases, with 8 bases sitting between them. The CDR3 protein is CASSFGGAEAFF. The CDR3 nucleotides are TGTGCCAGCAGTTTCGGGGGAGCTGAAGCTTTCTTT.

The CDR3 nucleotides read TGTGCCAGCAGTTATACTGAGGACACCGGGGAGCTGTTTTTT. Residues: CASSYTEDTGELFF. This chain links TRBV6-2 or TRBV6-3 with TRBJ2-2, with D hard to call. This CDR3 has 14 residues. The V gene's germline CDR1 is MNHEY and CDR2 SVGEGT. Trimming removed 3 bases from V and 3 bases from J, with 8 bases in between.

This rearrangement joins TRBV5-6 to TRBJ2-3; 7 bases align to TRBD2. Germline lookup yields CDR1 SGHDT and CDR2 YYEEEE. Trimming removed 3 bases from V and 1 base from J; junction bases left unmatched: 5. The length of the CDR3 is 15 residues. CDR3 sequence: CASSSLARGTDTQYF. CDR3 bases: TGTGCCAGCAGCTCACTAGCGCGAGGCACAGATACGCAGTATTTT. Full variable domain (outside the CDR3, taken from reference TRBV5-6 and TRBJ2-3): DAGVTQSPTHLIKTRGQQVTLRCSPKSGHDTVSWYQQALGQGPQFIFQYYEEEERQRGNFPDRFSGHQFPNYSSELNVNALLLGDSALYLCASSSLARGTDTQYFGPGTRLTVL.

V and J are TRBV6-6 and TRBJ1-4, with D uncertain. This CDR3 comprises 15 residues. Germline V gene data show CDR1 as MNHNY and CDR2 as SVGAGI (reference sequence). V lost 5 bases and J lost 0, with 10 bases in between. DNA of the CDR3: TGTGCCAGCAGTCCGTACAGCCCAACTAATGAAAAACTGTTTTTT. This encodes CASSPYSPTNEKLFF.